The source of this T cell receptor beta chain is a study of T cell responses to AZD1222 COVID-19 vaccine. With 3 bases removed from V and 4 bases from J, the gap between germline ends came to 9 bases. The CDR3 sequence is 13 residues long. This clone has only one observation. As yet, its antigen is unknown. Clones were sequenced by immunoSEQ multiplex PCR, and TCRdb holds only the in-frame ones, with some missing. The repertoire holds about 180,000 clones, with approximately 90% as singletons. Study-level results: Spike-wide coverage was observed for vaccine-associated CD4 TCRs, with dominant responses at 160-218 and 743-854. Sampling that yielded the repertoires occurred only after the peak T cell response.

Pooled together were second doses at about 4 or about 12 weeks. V gene TRBV12-3 or TRBV12-4 combines with J gene TRBJ1-1; D gene uncertain. The receptor's source is an adult who received the AZD1222 COVID-19 vaccine. Sample: peripheral blood, taken 28 days after the second AZD1222 dose. CDR3 residues: CASSFNEGTEAFF. CDR3 bases: TGTGCCAGCAGTTTCAACGAAGGCACTGAAGCTTTCTTT.